This T cell receptor beta chain is drawn from a study of blood T cell repertoires in COVID-19. Background on the study: Acute and convalescent COVID-19 samples came from the United States, Italy and Spain. T cells, B-cell-depleted T cells, or PBMCs provided the cDNA or gDNA that served as material.

The authors' processing: Using reference gene primer amplification, nucleated cell counts were estimated. Only in-frame clones appear in the TCRdb table, and some are missing; sequencing was by immunoSEQ multiplex PCR. Clone size and the V and J calls come from that table; the DNA yielded D and trimming. The sample has over 90,000 clones; more than 80% are singletons. The CDR3 sequence is 13 residues long. Trimming left V 11 bases short and J 2 bases short, with 15 bases between. The germline V gene encodes CDR1 MRHNA and CDR2 SNTAGT. The source is a human donor in a cohort sampled during active COVID-19. The specimen sequenced was peripheral blood. The chain carries TRBV6-4 and TRBJ1-1; D is unresolved. The DNA of the CDR3 is TGTGCCGCCTCGCGGGAGGTAAACACTGAAGCTTTCTTT. Translated, it gives CAASREVNTEAFF.